This T cell receptor (beta chain) is drawn from a study of OX40 agonist ivuxolimab in advanced cancers. Overall study context: In this trial design, patients received ivuxolimab intravenously at 0.01 to 10 mg/kg every 2 weeks.

The protocol was immunoSEQ multiplex PCR, while the TCRdb copy is restricted to in-frame clones and leaves out a portion. This table has 20,000 to 25,000 clones, 70% to 90% appearing once. V lost 5 bases to trimming and J lost 12 bases, with 16 bases between them. CDR3 length equals 12 residues. The V gene's germline CDR1 is KGHSY and CDR2 FQNENV. The gene calls are TRBV16 and TRBJ2-5, with D uncertain. The sample in question was CD4+ or CD8+ T cells sorted from blood, obtained in a trial of the OX40 agonist ivuxolimab. The source is an adult with an advanced solid tumor such as melanoma, head and neck, liver or kidney cancer. CDR3: CASSSAAWDKYF. CDR3 nucleotides: TGTGCCAGCAGCTCCGCCGCCTGGGATAAGTACTTC. The entire variable domain, with the rest obtained from reference TRBV16 and TRBJ2-5, is as follows: GEEVAQTPKHLVRGEGQKAKLYCAPIKGHSYVFWYQQVLKNEFKFLISFQNENVFDETGMPKERFSAKCLPNSPCSLEIQATKLEDSAVYFCASSSAAWDKYFGPGTRLLVL.